Each of the 17 T cell receptor beta chains below was sequenced from the same sample in a study of regulatory T cells in long-lasting Graves disease. The time point denotes: newly diagnosed GD, antithyroid drugs for less than 3 months. From PBMCs, RNA was extracted and then used to make the TCR library. Through Arm-PCR of CDR3 regions and iRepertoire HTBI primers, TCR beta libraries were built. TCRdb itself ran the multiplex PCR reads through MiXCR, one entry per CDR3 protein. The sample includes around 420,000 distinct CDR3 sequences, approximately 16% seen only once; the top ten take 7.8%. These data were also reused for a study on T cells in Graves' hyperthyroidism and ophthalmopathy.

Sequenced here: peripheral blood mononuclear cells (PBMCs), sampled at new diagnosis, from a patient treated with antithyroid drugs. The receptors come from a woman in her forties with Graves disease.

This clonotype occurred many times. This chain joins TRBV20-1 and TRBJ2-7; D is possibly TRBD1 (6 bases). The CDR3 consists of 13 residues. Germline values: CDR1 DFQATT, CDR2 SNEGSKA (reference sequence). V was trimmed by 4 bases and J by 1 base, leaving 11 bases between them. The CDR3 sequence is CSAMPTGSYEQYF. The CDR3 DNA sequence: TGCAGTGCTATGCCCACAGGGTCCTACGAGCAGTACTTC.

This clonotype was seen repeatedly, ten times or more. The CDR3 sequence is CASSVGTENYGYTF. The CDR3 DNA is TGTGCCAGCAGCGTAGGGACAGAGAACTATGGCTACACCTTC. The chain carries TRBV7-9 and TRBJ1-2, with 7 bases that match TRBD1. Germline CDR1 reads SEHNR; CDR2 reads FQNEAQ (reference sequence). CDR3 length equals 14 residues. Losses at the gene ends were 5 bases for V and 2 bases for J; bases not matched to a gene: 5.

This clonotype was seen only a few times. The chain links TRBV11-1 to TRBJ1-1; D perhaps matches TRBD1 (5 bases). CDR1 and CDR2 (germline): SGHAT, FQDESV (reference sequence). Trimming stripped 5 bases from V and 8 bases from J, with 15 bases between. This CDR3 region has 13 residues. CDR3 sequence reads: CASSQDRGREAFF. The CDR3 nucleotides are TGTGCCAGCAGCCAAGATAGGGGAAGAGAAGCTTTCTTT. Filled out from reference TRBV11-1 and TRBJ1-1, the complete variable domain reads EAEVAQSPRYKITEKSQAVAFWCDPISGHATLYWYRQILGQGPELLVQFQDESVVDDSQLPKDRFSAERLKGVDSTLKIQPAELGDSAMYLCASSQDRGREAFFGQGTRLTVV.

This clonotype was seen at least ten times. The genes are TRBV13 and TRBJ2-3; no clear D gene. The CDR3 sequence is 14 residues long. V was clipped by 1 base and J by 4 bases, with 9 bases between them. CDR1 and CDR2 (germline): PRHDT, FYEKMQ (reference sequence). The CDR3 loop reads CASSLVGSSDTQYF. The CDR3 bases are TGTGCCAGCAGCTTAGTTGGTAGTTCAGATACGCAGTATTTT.

The V call is TRBV7-9, the J call TRBJ1-1; D gene unclear. The CDR3 spans 14 residues. The germline V gene has CDR1 SEHNR and CDR2 FQNEAQ (reference sequence). V was trimmed by 1 base and J by 5 bases, leaving 11 bases between them. The CDR3 protein is CASSLDSVVTEAFF. CDR3 nucleotides: TGTGCCAGCAGCTTAGACAGTGTGGTGACTGAAGCTTTCTTT.

This clonotype was observed a handful of times. This chain uses TRBV10-2 with TRBJ2-1, with 8 bases lining up with TRBD1. V trimming: 6 bases; J trimming: 10 bases; junction bases outside the gene matches: 5. This CDR3 comprises 12 residues. Per germline, CDR1 WSHSY and CDR2 SAAADI. The CDR3 coding sequence is TGCGCCAGCAGCCACGGACAGGGCGAGCAGTTCTTC. Protein: CASSHGQGEQFF.

This clonotype appeared many times. The chain employs TRBV2 and TRBJ1-2; D is unclear. This CDR3 spans 14 amino acids. Germline values: CDR1 SNHLY, CDR2 FYNNEI. Between the trimmed V and J ends, which lost 6 bases and 3 bases, there was a span of 14 bases. The CDR3 DNA reads TGTGCCAGCAGCCCCGAGGTCTGGGACTATGGCTACACCTTC. This translates into CASSPEVWDYGYTF. Looking up the rest from reference TRBV2 and TRBJ1-2 gives the full variable domain: EPEVTQTPSHQVTQMGQEVILRCVPISNHLYFYWYRQILGQKVEFLVSFYNNEISEKSEIFDDQFSVERPDGSNFTLKIRSTKLEDSAMYFCASSPEVWDYGYTFGSGTRLTVV.

This clonotype was detected ten times or more. The genes are TRBV2 and TRBJ2-7; 13 bases match TRBD2. V dropped 6 bases and J dropped 3; count of bases not matched to a gene: 17. Germline V CDR1 and CDR2: SNHLY, FYNNEI. This CDR3 comprises 19 residues. The CDR3 protein is CASSAKPGSTSGRNYEQYF. The DNA of the CDR3 is TGTGCCAGCAGCGCAAAGCCCGGATCGACTAGCGGGAGGAACTACGAGCAGTACTTC.

This clonotype was detected ten times or more. J is TRBJ2-5 and V is TRBV30; D not certain. Germline CDR1 GTSNPN, CDR2 SVGIG (reference sequence). Trimming stripped 6 bases from V and 1 base from J, with 12 bases between. The CDR3 is 13 residues long. CDR3 bases: TGTGCCTGCACGCGAGAGAGCCAAGAGACCCAGTACTTC. Its protein product is CACTRESQETQYF.

The V and J genes are TRBV20-1 and TRBJ1-1, with D unclear. Germline CDR1 reads DFQATT; CDR2 reads SNEGSKA (reference sequence). The CDR3 consists of 12 residues. With 5 bases removed from V and 2 bases from J, the gap between germline ends came to 9 bases. CDR3 coding DNA: TGCAGTGCTTTAGGGCCTAACACTGAAGCTTTCTTT. As protein: CSALGPNTEAFF.

The chain has TRBV7-8 and TRBJ2-6; D is ambiguous. Germline CDR1 reads SGHVS; CDR2 reads FQNEAQ. The V end was cut by 0 bases, the J end by 0 bases, with 6 bases between. This CDR3 contains 16 residues. The DNA for the CDR3 is TGTGCCAGCAGCTTAGCGGGGTTCTCTGGGGCCAACGTCCTGACTTTC. Its protein is CASSLAGFSGANVLTF.

The CDR3 DNA follows: TGCGCCAGCAGCCAAGAGTGGACGTCGAATGAGCAGTTCTTC. As protein: CASSQEWTSNEQFF. The gene calls are TRBV4-1 and TRBJ2-1, with D hard to call. The CDR3 runs to 14 residues. The ends were cut back, 0 bases at V and 7 bases at J, with 10 bases in the middle. Germline V gene lookup returns CDR1 MGHRA and CDR2 YSYEKL.

This chain joins TRBV28 and TRBJ2-5, with TRBD1 identical over 7 bases. CDR1 is MDHEN and CDR2 is SYDVKM in the germline V gene. V was pared by 5 bases and J by 4 bases, with 16 bases of the junction left unmatched. The CDR3 is 17 residues long. CDR3 sequence (DNA): TGTGCCAGCAGTCTGGACAGGTTAGGGGCGAAAATAGAGACCCAGTACTTC. It codes for CASSLDRLGAKIETQYF.

This clonotype has a count of ten or more. The J gene is TRBJ2-7, the V gene TRBV20-1, with 11 bases that match TRBD2. This CDR3 spans 14 amino acids. The germline V gene has CDR1 DFQATT and CDR2 SNEGSKA (reference sequence). The trim removed 5 bases at V and 0 bases at J, leaving 3 bases unmatched. The CDR3 sequence is CSAALAGGSYEQYF. CDR3 DNA sequence: TGCAGTGCTGCTCTAGCGGGGGGCTCCTACGAGCAGTACTTC.

V usage is TRBV28 and J usage is TRBJ2-3; D is perhaps TRBD1 (5 bases). CDR1 and CDR2 (germline): MDHEN, SYDVKM. V lost 6 bases and J lost 0, with 22 bases in between. This CDR3 is 18 amino acids long. The CDR3 spells CASRFTGSPLYSTDTQYF. The CDR3, as DNA: TGTGCCAGCAGGTTTACAGGTTCACCCCTTTATAGCACAGATACGCAGTATTTT.

This clonotype showed up many times. This sequence joins TRBV6-2 or TRBV6-3 and TRBJ2-1; the D is unclear. Trimming cost V 6 bases and J 8 bases, with 14 bases left between them. The CDR3 has 13 residues. CDR1 MNHEY and CDR2 SVGEGT come from the germline V gene. The CDR3: CASSGPLRDEQFF. CDR3 DNA: TGTGCCAGCAGCGGGCCACTTAGGGATGAGCAGTTCTTC.

This clonotype was seen a handful of times. The chain recombines TRBV4-1 with TRBJ2-7; possibly TRBD1 for D (5 bases). CDR3 length: 14 amino acids. The germline V gene has CDR1 MGHRA and CDR2 YSYEKL. With 0 bases removed from V and 7 bases from J, the gap between germline ends came to 13 bases. CDR3 in amino acids: CASSQEPQGWEQYF. CDR3 in DNA: TGCGCCAGCAGCCAAGAGCCGCAGGGATGGGAGCAGTACTTC.